The 3 T cell receptor beta chains reported below all come from one sample, sequenced in a study of blood T cell repertoires in COVID-19. Some clones are missing from TCRdb's copy, which holds only in-frame ones; the method was immunoSEQ multiplex PCR. The data contain approximately 290,000 clones, roughly 91% of them singletons. The sequencing input was peripheral blood. These receptor sequences come from a woman aged 30 to 39 with COVID-19, enrolled during active disease.

J is TRBJ1-2 and V is TRBV9; possibly TRBD1 for D (5 bases). This CDR3 is 14 amino acids long. Germline CDR1 SGDLS, CDR2 YYNGEE. Trimming stripped 3 bases from V and 7 bases from J, with 16 bases between. CDR3 DNA sequence: TGTGCCAGCAGCGCTTCACAGGATTGGGGTGGCTACACCTTC. It yields the protein CASSASQDWGGYTF.

The chain combines TRBV27 with TRBJ1-1, with 8 positions matching TRBD1. Germline trimming cut 8 bases from V and 4 bases from J; bases unmatched to any gene: 6. Germline values: CDR1 MNHEY, CDR2 SMNVEV (reference sequence). The CDR3 sequence is 13 residues long. CDR3 sequence (DNA): TGTGCCAGCTCCAACAGGGGGAGCACTGAAGCTTTCTTT. Its protein is CASSNRGSTEAFF.

The chain joins TRBV5-4 to TRBJ1-2; D gene ambiguous. This CDR3 spans 16 amino acids. Trimming pared 6 bases from V and 2 bases from J, leaving 20 bases between. Germline CDR1 and CDR2: SGHNT and YYREEE (reference sequence). This CDR3 is CASTYNGPPGNYGYTF. DNA of the CDR3: TGTGCCAGCACCTACAATGGACCCCCGGGGAACTATGGCTACACCTTC.